The 31 T cell receptor beta chains below all came from one sample that was sequenced in a study of T cells after yellow fever vaccination. TCRdb redid the calling of the 5' RACE reads with MiXCR, one entry per CDR3 protein. The sample yields 450,000 to 550,000 distinct CDR3 sequences, about 19% seen once. The sample here was PBMCs, taken 15 days after the yellow fever booster vaccination. The receptors here all came from a man aged 30-40 years who received the YFV17D yellow fever vaccine.

This clonotype was found a few times. The rearrangement uses TRBV3-1 and TRBJ2-3; D gene uncertain. Trimming removed 0 bases at V and 2 bases at J, with 12 bases between. The CDR3 extends over 16 amino acids. Germline V gives CDR1 LGHDT, CDR2 YNNKEL (reference sequence). CDR3 sequence: CASSQESRPFTDTQYF. CDR3 nucleotide sequence: TGTGCCAGCAGCCAAGAGAGCCGCCCCTTCACAGATACGCAGTATTTT.

V and J are TRBV9 and TRBJ2-1; possibly TRBD1 for D (6 bases). Trimming pared 4 bases from V and 6 bases from J, leaving 17 bases between. The CDR3 extends over 15 amino acids. Germline V CDR1 and CDR2: SGDLS, YYNGEE. For the CDR3, the DNA is TGTGCCAGCAGCCCCCCTCCAGGGGAAGGCAATGAGCAGTTCTTC. The encoded protein is CASSPPPGEGNEQFF.

This clonotype was detected a few times. The DNA for the CDR3 is TGTGCCAGCAGTTCAACTCGCTACGAGCAGTACTTC. The encoded protein is CASSSTRYEQYF. The chain has TRBV28 and TRBJ2-7, with D hard to call. The germline gives CDR1 MDHEN, CDR2 SYDVKM. This CDR3 has 12 amino acids. With 4 bases removed from V and 3 bases from J, the gap between germline ends came to 7 bases.

Ten or more counts support this clonotype. The junction departs from the called germline gene at one end, perhaps through a read error. This chain uses TRBV5-4 with TRBJ2-1, with TRBD2 identical over 13 bases. The V gene's germline CDR1 is SGHNT and CDR2 YYREEE (reference sequence). CDR3 length: 17 amino acids. CDR3 nucleotides: TGTGCCAGCAGCGGGGAACGGACTAGCGGGAGTTACAGTGAGCAGTTCTTC. Amino acid sequence: CASSGERTSGSYSEQFF. Based on the CDR3 plus reference TRBV5-4 and TRBJ2-1, the full variable domain is ETGVTQSPTHLIKTRGQQVTLRCSSQSGHNTVSWYQQALGQGPQFIFQYYREEENGRGNFPPRFSGLQFPNYSSELNVNALELDDSALYLCASSGERTSGSYSEQFFGPGTRLTVL.

J is TRBJ2-2 and V is TRBV5-1, with D perhaps matching TRBD1 (6 bases). Germline assignment: CDR1 SGHRS and CDR2 YFSETQ. CDR3 size: 16 residues. The V and J ends lost 2 bases and 6 bases respectively, with 17 bases between them. CDR3 sequence (DNA): TGCGCCAGCAGCTTAATCGGACAGACCTTTGCCGGGGAGCTGTTTTTT. Amino acid sequence: CASSLIGQTFAGELFF.

There are many counts of this clonotype. The chain links TRBV6-5 to TRBJ2-1; D perhaps matches TRBD2 (6 bases). V lost 0 bases to trimming and J lost 4 bases, with 10 bases between them. The CDR3 spans 15 residues. CDR1 and CDR2 (germline): MNHEY, SVGAGI. CDR3 region: CASSYSSGEYNEQFF. CDR3 sequence (DNA): TGTGCCAGCAGTTACTCGTCGGGAGAGTACAATGAGCAGTTCTTC.

The CDR3: CSGQGPTGELFF. CDR3 in DNA: TGTTCGGGACAGGGGCCCACCGGGGAGCTGTTTTTT. This chain links TRBV7-9 with TRBJ2-2; TRBD1 matches 10 bases. The CDR3 totals 12 residues. Germline loops: CDR1 SEHNR, CDR2 FQNEAQ (reference sequence).

The chain joins TRBV7-9 to TRBJ1-1; D not resolved. This CDR3 spans 15 amino acids. The germline CDR1 and CDR2 sequences are SEHNR and FQNEAQ (reference sequence). The V gene lost 1 base and the J gene lost 1 base, with 10 bases spanning the gap. The CDR3 loop reads CASSLVDGPNTEAFF. As DNA, the CDR3 is TGTGCCAGCAGCTTAGTGGACGGACCGAACACTGAAGCTTTCTTT.

The chain recombines TRBV4-3 with TRBJ2-3; 8 bases fit TRBD2. Germline-derived CDR1 and CDR2 are LGHNA and YSLEER. Trimming took 0 bases from V and 1 from J; bases not matched to a gene: 3. The CDR3 length is 16 residues. For the CDR3, the DNA is TGCGCCAGCAGCCAAGATCGGCGGGAGGGCACAGATACGCAGTATTTT. Its translation is CASSQDRREGTDTQYF.

The rearrangement links TRBV20-1 to TRBJ2-5; D not resolved. Deletions cut 2 bases from V and 0 bases from J, with 10 bases between. The CDR3 spans 14 residues. Germline V lookup: CDR1 DFQATT, CDR2 SNEGSKA (reference sequence). For the CDR3, the DNA is TGCAGTGCTAGAAACAGTCAGTACCAAGAGACCCAGTACTTC. Its protein product is CSARNSQYQETQYF.

In its sample, this clonotype was seen a few times. CDR3 loop: CSASSASSHITGELFF. CDR3 DNA: TGCAGTGCTAGTTCAGCCAGCTCCCACATCACCGGGGAGCTGTTTTTT. The V call is TRBV20-1, the J call TRBJ2-2; no definite D call. Germline values: CDR1 DFQATT, CDR2 SNEGSKA (reference sequence). Trimming shortened V by 3 bases and J by 4 bases, and 18 bases separated the two germline ends. The CDR3 totals 16 residues.

The sample holds one count of this clonotype. The rearrangement links TRBV12-3 or TRBV12-4 to TRBJ2-6, with D possibly TRBD2 on 5 matching bases. The CDR3 spans 16 residues. Trimming took 3 bases from V and 3 from J, leaving 12 bases between them. The DNA for the CDR3 is TGTGCCAGCAGTTTTATGACGAGGGTTGGGGCCAACGTCCTGACTTTC. This encodes CASSFMTRVGANVLTF.

At least ten counts were recorded for this clonotype. The V and J genes are TRBV24-1 and TRBJ2-1; D gene ambiguous. V was cut by 10 bases and J by 0 bases, with 6 bases left in between. This CDR3 is built from 12 residues. Germline V gene data show CDR1 as KGHDR and CDR2 as SFDVKD. The CDR3 nucleotides are TGTGCCACGCTTAGCTCCTACAATGAGCAGTTCTTC. Translating it yields CATLSSYNEQFF.

This clonotype was seen a few times. The chain carries TRBV29-1 and TRBJ1-1; D remains unclear. The germline CDR1 and CDR2 sequences are SQVTM and ANQGSEA. Trimming shortened V by 7 bases and J by 6 bases, and 9 bases separated the two germline ends. The CDR3 covers 10 residues. For the CDR3, the DNA is TGCAGCGCTGTTACCCCTGAAGCTTTCTTT. This encodes CSAVTPEAFF.

V is TRBV19 and J is TRBJ2-1, with D possibly being TRBD2 (6 bases). The length of the CDR3 is 13 residues. Trimming pared 4 bases from V and 6 bases from J, leaving 10 bases between. Germline-derived CDR1 and CDR2 are LNHDA and SQIVND (reference sequence). CDR3 in amino acids: CASSTTRGNEQFF. For the CDR3, the DNA is TGTGCCAGTAGTACGACTAGGGGCAATGAGCAGTTCTTC.

This chain connects TRBV10-2 to TRBJ2-1; TRBD2 matches 10 bases. Germline V lookup: CDR1 WSHSY, CDR2 SAAADI. The V segment lost 4 bases and the J segment 0 bases; nucleotides outside the gene matches: 6. The CDR3 loop spans 17 amino acids. The CDR3 loop is CASSGSGRPSSYNEQFF. In DNA form, the CDR3 reads TGCGCCAGCAGTGGTAGCGGGAGGCCGAGCTCCTACAATGAGCAGTTCTTC.

This clonotype was picked up a small number of times. The DNA for the CDR3 is TGTGCCAGCAGCTCACTACCTAGCGCTTATGAGCAGTTCTTC. Amino acid sequence: CASSSLPSAYEQFF. The chain employs TRBV7-8 and TRBJ2-1, with D possibly matching TRBD2 (6 bases). Looked up from germline, CDR1 is SGHVS and CDR2 is FQNEAQ. The CDR3 is 14 residues long. V was pared by 4 bases and J by 8 bases, with 15 bases between.

The chain uses TRBV7-8 and TRBJ2-1, with 11 bases identical to TRBD2. The CDR3 spans 15 residues. CDR1 and CDR2 from the germline V gene are SGHVS and FQNEAQ. The trim removed 5 bases at V and 8 bases at J, leaving 8 bases unmatched. The CDR3 region has the DNA TGTGCCAGCAGCCTTAGCGGGAGGGCCACGGATGAGCAGTTCTTC. This encodes CASSLSGRATDEQFF.

This clonotype has more than one count but fewer than ten. The rearrangement links TRBV6-4 to TRBJ2-2; a possible D gene is TRBD2 (6 bases). This CDR3 has 14 residues. Germline V CDR1 and CDR2: MRHNA, SNTAGT. Trimming removed 4 bases at V and 3 bases at J, with 9 bases between. CDR3: CASSVLAHTGELFF. DNA for the CDR3: TGTGCCAGCAGTGTGCTAGCGCACACCGGGGAGCTGTTTTTT.

The V and J genes are TRBV7-3 and TRBJ2-3; possibly TRBD1 or TRBD2 for D (7 bases each). The CDR3 has 15 amino acids. Germline V gene lookup returns CDR1 SGHTA and CDR2 FQGTGA. V lost 5 bases and J lost 3, with 15 bases in between. In DNA form, the CDR3 reads TGTGCCAGCAGCGCAGGGGGGGGTGGAACAGATACGCAGTATTTT. Translation: CASSAGGGGTDTQYF.

V is TRBV29-1 and J is TRBJ2-1, with D possibly matching TRBD2 (6 bases). From germline, CDR1 is SQVTM and CDR2 ANQGSEA. There are 11 residues in the CDR3. The V end was cut by 7 bases, the J end by 14 bases, with 18 bases between. The CDR3 DNA reads TGCAGCGGGGGAACGCGGGGTTTGGAGTTCTTC. The encoded protein is CSGGTRGLEFF.

This clonotype occurred a few times. V and J are TRBV7-9 and TRBJ2-3; D is ambiguous. Trimming took off 1 base at V and 3 bases at J, with 5 bases between the two ends. CDR1 and CDR2 from the germline V gene are SEHNR and FQNEAQ (reference sequence). The CDR3 has 13 amino acids. This CDR3 reads CASSLVPTDTQYF. The CDR3 region has the DNA TGTGCCAGCAGCTTAGTTCCGACAGATACGCAGTATTTT. The entire variable domain, with the rest obtained from reference TRBV7-9 and TRBJ2-3, is as follows: DTGVSQNPRHKITKRGQNVTFRCDPISEHNRLYWYRQTLGQGPEFLTYFQNEAQLEKSRLLSDRFSAERPKGSFSTLEIQRTEQGDSAMYLCASSLVPTDTQYFGPGTRLTVL.

This rearrangement joins TRBV12-3 or TRBV12-4 to TRBJ1-1; possibly TRBD1 for D (5 bases). With 6 bases removed from V and 1 base from J, the gap between germline ends came to 12 bases. The CDR3 is made up of 14 amino acids. The CDR3 sequence is CASSHLGANTEAFF. The DNA for the CDR3 is TGTGCCAGCAGCCATTTAGGGGCGAACACTGAAGCTTTCTTT.

V is TRBV20-1 and J is TRBJ2-7; no clear D. V was pared by 6 bases and J by 4 bases, with 7 bases between. The CDR3 extends over 10 amino acids. Germline lookup yields CDR1 DFQATT and CDR2 SNEGSKA (reference sequence). CDR3 DNA sequence: TGCAGTGCCTTAGTGTACGAGCAGTACTTC. This gives the protein CSALVYEQYF.

The J gene is TRBJ2-1, the V gene TRBV15, with TRBD2 matching over 7 bases. Germline V gene lookup returns CDR1 LNHNV and CDR2 YYDKDF (reference sequence). The CDR3 length is 16 residues. V lost 0 bases to trimming and J lost 4 bases; unmatched junction nucleotides: 6. The CDR3 DNA reads as TGTGCCACCAGCAGAGATAAGGGCGGGAGTTACAATGAGCAGTTCTTC. Protein product: CATSRDKGGSYNEQFF.

This sequence joins TRBV7-2 and TRBJ2-5; D is unresolved. Germline CDR1 reads SGHTA; CDR2 reads FQGNSA. The CDR3 is made up of 14 amino acids. The V end was cut by 2 bases, the J end by 1 base, with 8 bases between. CDR3: CASSLFPPQETQYF. CDR3 nucleotides: TGTGCCAGCAGCTTATTCCCTCCCCAAGAGACCCAGTACTTC.

This clonotype showed up many times. The V call is TRBV12-3 or TRBV12-4, the J call TRBJ2-7, with 10 bases lining up with TRBD1. V lost 3 bases to trimming and J lost 4 bases; unmatched junction nucleotides: 6. This CDR3 contains 15 residues. The CDR3 reads CASSFPGQGTYEQYF. The CDR3 DNA is TGTGCCAGCAGTTTCCCGGGACAGGGGACTTACGAGCAGTACTTC.

The chain is built from TRBV7-2 and TRBJ2-1; no firm D call. Germline V gene lookup returns CDR1 SGHTA and CDR2 FQGNSA. Trimming shortened V by 5 bases and J by 0 bases, and 14 bases separated the two germline ends. The length of the CDR3 is 16 residues. Written as DNA, the CDR3 is TGTGCCAGCAGCACCTACCTAGAACCCTCCTACAATGAGCAGTTCTTC. Protein product: CASSTYLEPSYNEQFF.

The chain joins TRBV7-2 to TRBJ1-1; no clear D gene. Trimming removed 6 bases from V and 2 bases from J, with 16 bases in between. This CDR3 is 15 amino acids long. CDR1 is SGHTA and CDR2 is FQGNSA in the germline V gene. CDR3 in DNA: TGTGCCAGCAGTCCTACCCGAACCCTTAACACTGAAGCTTTCTTT. Its protein product is CASSPTRTLNTEAFF.

This rearrangement joins TRBV14 to TRBJ2-3; D gene uncertain. This CDR3 has 14 residues. Germline V gives CDR1 SGHDN, CDR2 FVKESK. Between the trimmed V and J ends, which lost 3 bases and 2 bases, there was a span of 9 bases. The CDR3 coding sequence is TGTGCCAGCAGCCAGAAACAAAACACAGATACGCAGTATTTT. Its protein product is CASSQKQNTDTQYF.

The chain employs TRBV6-5 and TRBJ1-4; D not resolved. The germline V gene has CDR1 MNHEY and CDR2 SVGAGI. V lost 2 bases and J 0 bases, leaving 7 bases between the germline ends. The CDR3 extends over 15 amino acids. The CDR3, as DNA: TGTGCCAGCAGTTACCGGAGTCCAACTAATGAAAAACTGTTTTTT. Protein sequence: CASSYRSPTNEKLFF.